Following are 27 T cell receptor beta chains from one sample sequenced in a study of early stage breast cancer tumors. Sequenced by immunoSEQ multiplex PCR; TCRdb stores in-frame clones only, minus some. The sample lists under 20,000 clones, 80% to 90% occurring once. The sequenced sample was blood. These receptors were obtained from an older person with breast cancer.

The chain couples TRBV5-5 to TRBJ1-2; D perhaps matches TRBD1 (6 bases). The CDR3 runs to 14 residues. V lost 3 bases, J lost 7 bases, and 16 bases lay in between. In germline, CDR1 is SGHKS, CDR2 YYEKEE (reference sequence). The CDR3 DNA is TGTGCCAGCAGCTACGCGCGGGGGGCGGGTGGCTACACCTTC. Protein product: CASSYARGAGGYTF.

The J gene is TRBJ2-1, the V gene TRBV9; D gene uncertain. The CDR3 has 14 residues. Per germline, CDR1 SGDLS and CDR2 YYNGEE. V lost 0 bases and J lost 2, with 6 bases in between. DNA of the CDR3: TGTGCCAGCAGCGTAGCAACACCCTACAATGAGCAGTTCTTC. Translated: CASSVATPYNEQFF.

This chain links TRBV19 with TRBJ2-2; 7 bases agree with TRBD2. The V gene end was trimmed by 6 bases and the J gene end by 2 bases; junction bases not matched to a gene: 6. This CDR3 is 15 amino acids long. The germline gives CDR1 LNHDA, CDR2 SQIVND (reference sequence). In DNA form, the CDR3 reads TGTGCCAGTAGGCTTGGGACTATCAACACCGGGGAGCTGTTTTTT. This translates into CASRLGTINTGELFF.

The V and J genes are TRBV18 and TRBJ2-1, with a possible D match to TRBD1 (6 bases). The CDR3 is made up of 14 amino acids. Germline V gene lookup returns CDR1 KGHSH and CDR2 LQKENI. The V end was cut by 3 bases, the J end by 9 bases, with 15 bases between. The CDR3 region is CASSPGQSLSEQFF. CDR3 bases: TGTGCCAGCTCACCTGGACAGAGTTTGAGTGAGCAGTTCTTC.

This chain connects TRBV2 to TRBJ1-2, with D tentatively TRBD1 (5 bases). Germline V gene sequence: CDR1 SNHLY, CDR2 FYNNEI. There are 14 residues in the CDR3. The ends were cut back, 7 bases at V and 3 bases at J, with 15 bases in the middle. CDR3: CASTSGTGDYGYTF. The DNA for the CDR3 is TGTGCCAGCACCAGTGGCACAGGCGACTATGGCTACACCTTC.

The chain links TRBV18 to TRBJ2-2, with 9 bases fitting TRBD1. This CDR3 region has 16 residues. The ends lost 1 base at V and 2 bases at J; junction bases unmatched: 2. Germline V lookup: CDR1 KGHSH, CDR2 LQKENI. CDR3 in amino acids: CASSPLGQGNTGELFF. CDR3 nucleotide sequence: TGTGCCAGCTCACCACTGGGACAGGGAAACACCGGGGAGCTGTTTTTT.

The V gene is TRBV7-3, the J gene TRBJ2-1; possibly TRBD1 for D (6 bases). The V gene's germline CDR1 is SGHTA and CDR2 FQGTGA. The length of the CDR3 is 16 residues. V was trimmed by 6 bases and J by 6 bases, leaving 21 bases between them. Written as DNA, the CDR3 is TGTGCCAGCAGTAAAATCAGCCAGGGGCAGGGCAATGAGCAGTTCTTC. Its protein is CASSKISQGQGNEQFF.

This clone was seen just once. DNA for the CDR3: TGTGCCAGCAGCGCAGGATCCGGGACTCCATATAATTCACCCCTCCACTTT. Residues: CASSAGSGTPYNSPLHF. The V call is TRBV9, the J call TRBJ1-6; perhaps TRBD1 as D (5 bases). From germline, CDR1 is SGDLS and CDR2 YYNGEE. Trimming left V 3 bases short and J 4 bases short, with 17 bases between. The CDR3 sequence is 17 residues long.

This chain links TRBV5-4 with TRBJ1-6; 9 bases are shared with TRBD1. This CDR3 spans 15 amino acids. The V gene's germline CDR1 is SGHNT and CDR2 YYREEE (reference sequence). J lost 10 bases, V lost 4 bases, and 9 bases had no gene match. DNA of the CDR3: TGTGCCAGCAGCCACACAGGGGGCGGTGAATCACCCCTCCACTTT. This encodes CASSHTGGGESPLHF.

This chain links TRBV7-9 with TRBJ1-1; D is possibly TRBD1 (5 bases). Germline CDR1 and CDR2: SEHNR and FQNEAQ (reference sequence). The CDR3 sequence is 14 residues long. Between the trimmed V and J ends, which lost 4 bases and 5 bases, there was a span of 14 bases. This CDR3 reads CASSSTFRETEAFF. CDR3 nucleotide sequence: TGTGCCAGCAGCTCAACCTTCAGGGAAACTGAAGCTTTCTTT.

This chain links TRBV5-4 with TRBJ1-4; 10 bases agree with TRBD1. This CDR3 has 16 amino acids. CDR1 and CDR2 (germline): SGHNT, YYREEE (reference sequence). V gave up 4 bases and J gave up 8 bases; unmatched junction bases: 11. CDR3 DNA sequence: TGTGCCAGCAGCCGGGGGATGACAGGGGGCGAAGAAAAACTGTTTTTT. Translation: CASSRGMTGGEEKLFF. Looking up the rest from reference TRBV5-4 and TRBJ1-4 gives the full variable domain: ETGVTQSPTHLIKTRGQQVTLRCSSQSGHNTVSWYQQALGQGPQFIFQYYREEENGRGNFPPRFSGLQFPNYSSELNVNALELDDSALYLCASSRGMTGGEEKLFFGSGTQLSVL.

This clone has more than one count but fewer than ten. As DNA, the CDR3 is TGTGCCAGCAGCTTCGATGGCGACTACAGGGGGCCCTACTCTGGAAACACCATATATTTT. The encoded protein is CASSFDGDYRGPYSGNTIYF. The rearrangement joins TRBV7-7 to TRBJ1-3; 9 positions agree with TRBD1. Germline assignment: CDR1 SSHAT and CDR2 FNYEAQ (reference sequence). The ends lost 3 bases at V and 0 bases at J; junction bases unmatched: 15. The CDR3 is 20 amino acids.

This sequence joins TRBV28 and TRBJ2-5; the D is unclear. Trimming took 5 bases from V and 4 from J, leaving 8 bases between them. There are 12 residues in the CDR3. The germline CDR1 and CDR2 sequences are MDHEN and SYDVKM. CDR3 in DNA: TGTGCCAGCAGTCCCCCGGGAGAGACCCAGTACTTC. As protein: CASSPPGETQYF.

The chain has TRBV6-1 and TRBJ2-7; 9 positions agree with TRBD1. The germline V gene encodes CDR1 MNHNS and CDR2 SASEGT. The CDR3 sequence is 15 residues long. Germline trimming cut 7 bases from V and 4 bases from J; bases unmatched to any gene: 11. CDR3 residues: CASIMRDRDWYEQYF. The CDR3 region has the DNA TGTGCCAGCATTATGAGGGACAGGGACTGGTACGAGCAGTACTTC.

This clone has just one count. The chain's CDR3 is CASSQSIPSGGRVQYF. The DNA for the CDR3 is TGCGCCAGCAGTCAATCTATCCCTAGCGGGGGTCGGGTCCAGTACTTC. V gene TRBV23-1 combines with J gene TRBJ2-5, with 10 positions matching TRBD2. TRBV23-1 is designated an ORF whose function remains uncertain. This CDR3 has 16 residues. V lost 0 bases, J lost 10 bases, and 11 bases stayed unmatched.

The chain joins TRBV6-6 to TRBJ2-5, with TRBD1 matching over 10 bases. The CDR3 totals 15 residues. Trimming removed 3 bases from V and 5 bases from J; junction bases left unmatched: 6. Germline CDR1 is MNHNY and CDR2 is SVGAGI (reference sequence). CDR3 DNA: TGTGCCAGCAGTTATAAGGGACAGGGGTGGGAGACCCAGTACTTC. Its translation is CASSYKGQGWETQYF.

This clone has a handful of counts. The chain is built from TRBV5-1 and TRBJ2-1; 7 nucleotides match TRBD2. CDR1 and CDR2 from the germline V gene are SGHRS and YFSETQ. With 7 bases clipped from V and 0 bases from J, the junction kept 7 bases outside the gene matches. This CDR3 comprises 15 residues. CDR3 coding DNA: TGCGCCAGCGCTAGCGGTTTGAGCTCCTACAATGAGCAGTTCTTC. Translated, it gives CASASGLSSYNEQFF. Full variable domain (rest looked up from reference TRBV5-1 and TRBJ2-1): KAGVTQTPRYLIKTRGQQVTLSCSPISGHRSVSWYQQTPGQGLQFLFEYFSETQRNKGNFPGRFSGRQFSNSRSEMNVSTLELGDSALYLCASASGLSSYNEQFFGPGTRLTVL.

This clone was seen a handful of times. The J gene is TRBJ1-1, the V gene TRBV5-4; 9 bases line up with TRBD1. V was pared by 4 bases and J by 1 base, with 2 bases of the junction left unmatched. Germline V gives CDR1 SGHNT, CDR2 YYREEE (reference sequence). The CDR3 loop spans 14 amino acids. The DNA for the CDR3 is TGTGCCAGCAGCACGGGACAGGGGAACACTGAAGCTTTCTTT. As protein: CASSTGQGNTEAFF.

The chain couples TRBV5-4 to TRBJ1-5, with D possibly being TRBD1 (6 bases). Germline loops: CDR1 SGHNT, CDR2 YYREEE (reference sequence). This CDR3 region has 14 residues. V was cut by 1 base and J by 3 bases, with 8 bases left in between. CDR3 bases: TGTGCCAGCAGCTTGCAGGGGAACAATCAGCCCCAGCATTTT. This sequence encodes CASSLQGNNQPQHF.

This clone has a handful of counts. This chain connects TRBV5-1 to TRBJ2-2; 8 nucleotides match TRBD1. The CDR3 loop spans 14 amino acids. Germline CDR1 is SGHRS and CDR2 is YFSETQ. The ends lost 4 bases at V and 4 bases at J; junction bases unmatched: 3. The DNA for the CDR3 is TGCGCCAGCAGCATACAGGGGGGCACCGGGGAGCTGTTTTTT. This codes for CASSIQGGTGELFF.

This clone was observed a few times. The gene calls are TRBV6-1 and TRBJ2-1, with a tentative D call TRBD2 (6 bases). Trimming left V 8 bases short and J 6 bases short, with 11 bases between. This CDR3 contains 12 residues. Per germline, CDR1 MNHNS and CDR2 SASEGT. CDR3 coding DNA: TGTGCCAGCTCTGGCGGGGTCAATGAGCAGTTCTTC. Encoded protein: CASSGGVNEQFF.

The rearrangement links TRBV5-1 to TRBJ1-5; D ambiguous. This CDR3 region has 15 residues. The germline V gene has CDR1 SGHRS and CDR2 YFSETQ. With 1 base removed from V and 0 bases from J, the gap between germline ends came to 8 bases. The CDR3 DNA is TGCGCCAGCAGCTTGACGGGGAATAGCAATCAGCCCCAGCATTTT. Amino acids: CASSLTGNSNQPQHF.

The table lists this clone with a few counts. CDR3 coding DNA: TGTGCCAGCAGCGCCGGGTCAGGGATACAGCCCCAGCATTTT. It encodes CASSAGSGIQPQHF. The V call is TRBV9, the J call TRBJ1-5, with D perhaps TRBD1 (5 bases). The germline V gene has CDR1 SGDLS and CDR2 YYNGEE. This CDR3 spans 14 amino acids. V lost 3 bases and J 7 bases, leaving 14 bases between the germline ends.

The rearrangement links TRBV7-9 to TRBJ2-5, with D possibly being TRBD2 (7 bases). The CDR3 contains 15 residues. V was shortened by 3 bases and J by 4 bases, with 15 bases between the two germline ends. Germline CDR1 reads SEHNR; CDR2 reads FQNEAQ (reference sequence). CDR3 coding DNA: TGTGCCAGCAGCTTTGTAGGGGGGGCAGGAGAGACCCAGTACTTC. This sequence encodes CASSFVGGAGETQYF.

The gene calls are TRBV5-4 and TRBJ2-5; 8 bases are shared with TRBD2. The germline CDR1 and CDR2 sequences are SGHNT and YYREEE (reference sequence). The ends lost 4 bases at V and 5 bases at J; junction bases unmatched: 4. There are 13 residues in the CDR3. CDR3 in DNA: TGTGCCAGCAGCCGCGGGGGGCACGAGACCCAGTACTTC. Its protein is CASSRGGHETQYF.

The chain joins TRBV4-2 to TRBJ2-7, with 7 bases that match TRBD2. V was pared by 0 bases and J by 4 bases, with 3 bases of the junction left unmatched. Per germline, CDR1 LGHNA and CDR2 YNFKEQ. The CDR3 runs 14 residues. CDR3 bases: TGTGCCAGCAGCCAAGAAGCGGGGATATACGAGCAGTACTTC. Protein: CASSQEAGIYEQYF.

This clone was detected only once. CDR3 in amino acids: CASTDGGANTEAFF. CDR3 DNA: TGTGCCAGCACCGACGGTGGGGCGAACACTGAAGCTTTCTTT. The chain carries TRBV6-5 and TRBJ1-1; TRBD1 might be the D (5 bases). The V gene's germline CDR1 is MNHEY and CDR2 SVGAGI. V lost 7 bases and J lost 1, with 13 bases in between. This CDR3 has 14 amino acids.